This T cell receptor (beta chain) was identified in a study of cytomegalovirus exposure and HLA in healthy donors. Study observations and caveats: Later on, analysis showed that most CMV-associated TCR beta chains appeared to be HLA-restricted. Later analysis identified a missense DCLRE1C variant that was linked to TCR beta V- and J-gene trimming. Indistinguishable V segments, including TRBV6-2 and TRBV6-3, were excluded.

Likely unrecorded immune exposures existed in these nominally healthy donors. PCR amplification relied on 60 Vbeta primers (plus 13 Jbeta primers). Repertoires were generated with immunoSEQ multiplex PCR, while TCRdb's copy carries only in-frame clones and drops some. The table records 150,000 to 200,000 clones, over 75% of them present only once. The CDR3 totals 15 residues. As for this clone: Antigen unknown.

The sequencing sample was made of PBMCs. This chain uses TRBV21-1 with TRBJ1-5. TRBV21-1 represents a pseudogene. This sequence was found in a woman in her 50s in good health and CMV-seropositive. The CDR3 here is CASSNLVGWYQPQHF. The CDR3 DNA reads as TGTGCCAGCAGCAACCTAGTCGGGTGGTATCAGCCCCAGCATTTT.